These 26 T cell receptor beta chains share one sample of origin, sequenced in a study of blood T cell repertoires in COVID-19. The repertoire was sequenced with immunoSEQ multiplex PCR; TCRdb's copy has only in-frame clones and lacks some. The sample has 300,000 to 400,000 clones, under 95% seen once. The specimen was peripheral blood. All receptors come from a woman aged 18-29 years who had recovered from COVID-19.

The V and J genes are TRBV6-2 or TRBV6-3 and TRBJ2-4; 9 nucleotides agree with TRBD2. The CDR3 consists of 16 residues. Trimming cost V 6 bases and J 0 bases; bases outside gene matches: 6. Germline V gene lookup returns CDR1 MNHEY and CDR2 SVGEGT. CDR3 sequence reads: CASSEREVLAKNIQYF. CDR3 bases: TGTGCCAGCAGCGAGCGGGAGGTCCTAGCCAAAAACATTCAGTACTTC.

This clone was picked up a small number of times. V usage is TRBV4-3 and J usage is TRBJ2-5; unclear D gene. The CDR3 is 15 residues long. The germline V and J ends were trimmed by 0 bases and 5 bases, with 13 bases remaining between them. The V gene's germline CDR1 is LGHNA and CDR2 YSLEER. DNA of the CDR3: TGCGCCAGCAGCCAAGAAGGTAGTAGCCTGGAGACCCAGTACTTC. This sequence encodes CASSQEGSSLETQYF.

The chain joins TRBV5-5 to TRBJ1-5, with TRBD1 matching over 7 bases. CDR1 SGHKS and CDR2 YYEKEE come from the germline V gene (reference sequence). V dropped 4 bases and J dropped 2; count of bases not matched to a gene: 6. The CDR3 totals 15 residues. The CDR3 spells CASSRQGMGNQPQHF. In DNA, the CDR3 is TGTGCCAGCAGCAGACAGGGTATGGGCAATCAGCCCCAGCATTTT.

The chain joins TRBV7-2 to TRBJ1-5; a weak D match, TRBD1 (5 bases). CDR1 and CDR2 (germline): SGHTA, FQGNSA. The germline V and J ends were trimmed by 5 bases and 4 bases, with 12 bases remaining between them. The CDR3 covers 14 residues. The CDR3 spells CASSLPTVNQPQHF. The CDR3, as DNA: TGTGCCAGCAGCCTCCCGACAGTTAATCAGCCCCAGCATTTT.

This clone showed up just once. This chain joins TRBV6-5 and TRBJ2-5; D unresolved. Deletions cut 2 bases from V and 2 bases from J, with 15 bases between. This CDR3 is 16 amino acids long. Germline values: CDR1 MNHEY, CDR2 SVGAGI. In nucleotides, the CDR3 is TGTGCCAGCAGTTACCAGGTGCCAGAGTCACAAGAGACCCAGTACTTC. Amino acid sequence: CASSYQVPESQETQYF.

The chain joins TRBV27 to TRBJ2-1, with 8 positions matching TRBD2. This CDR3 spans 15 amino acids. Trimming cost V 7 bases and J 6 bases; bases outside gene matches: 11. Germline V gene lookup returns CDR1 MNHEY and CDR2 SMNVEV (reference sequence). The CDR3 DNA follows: TGTGCCAGCAAGCGAAGCGGGGGTCCGTTCAATGAGCAGTTCTTC. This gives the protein CASKRSGGPFNEQFF.

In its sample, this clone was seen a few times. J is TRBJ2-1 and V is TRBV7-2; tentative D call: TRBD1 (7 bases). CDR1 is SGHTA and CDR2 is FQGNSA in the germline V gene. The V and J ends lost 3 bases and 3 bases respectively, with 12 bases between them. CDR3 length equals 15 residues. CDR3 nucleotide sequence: TGTGCCAGCAGCTTCCACCAGGGGGGCTACAATGAGCAGTTCTTC. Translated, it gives CASSFHQGGYNEQFF.

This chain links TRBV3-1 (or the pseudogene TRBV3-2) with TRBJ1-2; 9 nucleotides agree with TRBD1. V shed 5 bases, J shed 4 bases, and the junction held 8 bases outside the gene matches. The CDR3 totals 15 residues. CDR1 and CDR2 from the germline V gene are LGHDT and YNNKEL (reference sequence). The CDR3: CASSSRDRALYGYTF. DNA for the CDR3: TGTGCCAGCAGCTCGAGGGACAGGGCCCTCTATGGCTACACCTTC.

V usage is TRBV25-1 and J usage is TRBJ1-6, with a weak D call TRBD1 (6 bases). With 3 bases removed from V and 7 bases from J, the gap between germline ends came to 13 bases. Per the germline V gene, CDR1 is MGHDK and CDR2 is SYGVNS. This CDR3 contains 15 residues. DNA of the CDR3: TGTGCCAGCAGTGAGACGGGACACAGGAATTCACCCCTCCACTTT. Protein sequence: CASSETGHRNSPLHF.

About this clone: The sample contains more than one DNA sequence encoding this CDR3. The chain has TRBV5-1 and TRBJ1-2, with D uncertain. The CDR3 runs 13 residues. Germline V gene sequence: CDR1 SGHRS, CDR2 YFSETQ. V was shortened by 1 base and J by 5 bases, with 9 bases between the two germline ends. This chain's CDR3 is CASSLSRNYGYTF. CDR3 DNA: TGCGCCAGCAGCTTGAGCAGGAATTATGGCTACACCTTC.

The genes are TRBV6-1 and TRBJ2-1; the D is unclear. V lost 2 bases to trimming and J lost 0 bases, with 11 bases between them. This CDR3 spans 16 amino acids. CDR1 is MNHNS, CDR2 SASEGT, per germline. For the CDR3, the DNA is TGTGCCAGCAGTGAAAGCGCAGTTAGCTCCTACAATGAGCAGTTCTTC. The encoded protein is CASSESAVSSYNEQFF.

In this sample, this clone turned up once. The CDR3 spells CAIGQGIDEQYV. The CDR3 region has the DNA TGTGCCATAGGACAGGGTATCGACGAGCAGTACGTC. This rearrangement joins TRBV10-3 to TRBJ2-7; 8 positions match TRBD1. The CDR3 loop spans 12 amino acids. The trim removed 9 bases at V and 5 bases at J, leaving 6 bases unmatched. Per germline, CDR1 ENHRY and CDR2 SYGVKD.

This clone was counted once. Here the CDR3 reads CASSFRSSYNSPLHF. CDR3 DNA: TGTGCCAGCAGCTTTCGGAGCTCCTATAATTCACCCCTCCACTTT. The chain uses TRBV5-4 and TRBJ1-6; D gene unclear. Between the trimmed V and J ends, which lost 2 bases and 0 bases, there was a span of 6 bases. In germline, CDR1 is SGHNT, CDR2 YYREEE (reference sequence). This CDR3 has 15 amino acids. The full variable domain, rest sourced from reference TRBV5-4 and TRBJ1-6, is ETGVTQSPTHLIKTRGQQVTLRCSSQSGHNTVSWYQQALGQGPQFIFQYYREEENGRGNFPPRFSGLQFPNYSSELNVNALELDDSALYLCASSFRSSYNSPLHFGNGTRLTVT.

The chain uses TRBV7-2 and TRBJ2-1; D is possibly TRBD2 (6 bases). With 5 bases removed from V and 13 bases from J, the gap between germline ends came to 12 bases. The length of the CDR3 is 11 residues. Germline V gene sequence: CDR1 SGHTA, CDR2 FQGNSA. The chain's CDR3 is CASSERVGQFF. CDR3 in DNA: TGTGCCAGCAGCGAGCGGGTGGGTCAGTTCTTC.

The CDR3 loop reads CASTLGGIYNSPLHF. In DNA form, the CDR3 reads TGTGCCAGTACCCTCGGAGGGATCTATAATTCACCCCTCCACTTT. This chain links TRBV19 with TRBJ1-6; D remains unclear. The CDR3 totals 15 residues. The germline V gene encodes CDR1 LNHDA and CDR2 SQIVND (reference sequence). Trimming removed 7 bases at V and 3 bases at J, with 13 bases between.

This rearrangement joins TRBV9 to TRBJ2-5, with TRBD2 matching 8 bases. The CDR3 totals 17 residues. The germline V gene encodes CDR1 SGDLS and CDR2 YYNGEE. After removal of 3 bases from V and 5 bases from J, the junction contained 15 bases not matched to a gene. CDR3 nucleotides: TGTGCCAGCAGCGCCTCGGGGGGAGCGGGAGCGAGGGAGACCCAGTACTTC. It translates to CASSASGGAGARETQYF.

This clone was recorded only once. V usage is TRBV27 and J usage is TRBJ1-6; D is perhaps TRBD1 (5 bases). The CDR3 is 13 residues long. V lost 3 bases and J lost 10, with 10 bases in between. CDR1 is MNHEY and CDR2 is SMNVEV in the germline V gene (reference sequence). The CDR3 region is CASSFGGQSPLHF. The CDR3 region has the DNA TGTGCCAGCAGTTTCGGGGGTCAGTCACCCCTCCACTTT.

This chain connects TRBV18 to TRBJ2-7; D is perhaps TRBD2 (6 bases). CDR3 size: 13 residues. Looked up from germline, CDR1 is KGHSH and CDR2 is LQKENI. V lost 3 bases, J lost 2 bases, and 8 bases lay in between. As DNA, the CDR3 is TGTGCCAGCTCACCGGGACTGACCTACGAGCAGTACGTC. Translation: CASSPGLTYEQYV.

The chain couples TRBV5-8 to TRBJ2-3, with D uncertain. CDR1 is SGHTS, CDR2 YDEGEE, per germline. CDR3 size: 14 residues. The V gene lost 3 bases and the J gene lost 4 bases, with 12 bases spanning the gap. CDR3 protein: CASSSRHEPDTQYF. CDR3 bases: TGTGCCAGCAGCTCCCGACATGAGCCAGATACGCAGTATTTT.

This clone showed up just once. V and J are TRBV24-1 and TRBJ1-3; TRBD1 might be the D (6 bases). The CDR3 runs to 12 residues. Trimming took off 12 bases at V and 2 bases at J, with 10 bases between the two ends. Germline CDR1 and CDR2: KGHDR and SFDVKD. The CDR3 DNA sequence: TGTGCCGCCCAGGGGCCTGGAAACACCATATATTTT. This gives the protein CAAQGPGNTIYF.

The CDR3 DNA sequence: TGTGCCAGCAGCTTATATGCTAGCGGTAACACAGATACGCAGTATTTT. It yields the protein CASSLYASGNTDTQYF. The chain carries TRBV11-3 and TRBJ2-3; TRBD2 agrees at 7 bases. V shed 2 bases and J 2 bases; nucleotides not matched to a gene: 7. CDR1 and CDR2 from the germline V gene are SGHNT and YENEEA. CDR3 size: 16 residues.

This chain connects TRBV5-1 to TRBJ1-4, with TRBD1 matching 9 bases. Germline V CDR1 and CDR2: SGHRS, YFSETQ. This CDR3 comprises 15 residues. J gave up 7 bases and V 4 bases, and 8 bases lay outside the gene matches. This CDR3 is CASSPSRTGAEKLFF. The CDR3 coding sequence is TGCGCCAGCAGCCCCTCCAGGACAGGGGCTGAAAAACTGTTTTTT.

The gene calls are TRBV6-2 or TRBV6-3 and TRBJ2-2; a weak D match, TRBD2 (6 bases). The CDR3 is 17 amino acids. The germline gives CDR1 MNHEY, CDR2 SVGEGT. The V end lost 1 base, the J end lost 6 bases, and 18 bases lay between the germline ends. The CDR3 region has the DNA TGTGCCAGCAGTTACTGGAATGGGGGGAGTGGAGCCGGGGAGCTGTTTTTT. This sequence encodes CASSYWNGGSGAGELFF.

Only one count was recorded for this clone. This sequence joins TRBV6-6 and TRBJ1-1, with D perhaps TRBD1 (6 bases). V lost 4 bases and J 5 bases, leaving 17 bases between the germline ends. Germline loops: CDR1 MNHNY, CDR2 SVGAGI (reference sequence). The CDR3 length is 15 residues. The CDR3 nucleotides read TGTGCCAGCAGTTCCCCCCAGGGGATAGGAACTGAAGCTTTCTTT. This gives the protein CASSSPQGIGTEAFF.

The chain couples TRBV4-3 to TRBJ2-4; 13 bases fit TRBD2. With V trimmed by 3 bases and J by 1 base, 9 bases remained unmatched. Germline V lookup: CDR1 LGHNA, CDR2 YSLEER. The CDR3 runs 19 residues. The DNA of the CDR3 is TGCGCCAGCAGCCAGGCGGGGACTAGCGGGACCTTGGCCAAAAACATTCAGTACTTC. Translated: CASSQAGTSGTLAKNIQYF.

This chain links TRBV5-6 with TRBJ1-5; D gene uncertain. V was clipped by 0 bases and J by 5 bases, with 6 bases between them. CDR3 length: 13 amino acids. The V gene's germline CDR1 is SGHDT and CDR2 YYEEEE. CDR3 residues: CASSLGSYQPQHF. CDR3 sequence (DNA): TGTGCCAGCAGCTTGGGGAGCTATCAGCCCCAGCATTTT. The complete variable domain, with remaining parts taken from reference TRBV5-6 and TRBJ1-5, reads DAGVTQSPTHLIKTRGQQVTLRCSPKSGHDTVSWYQQALGQGPQFIFQYYEEEERQRGNFPDRFSGHQFPNYSSELNVNALLLGDSALYLCASSLGSYQPQHFGDGTRLSIL.